The 20 T cell receptor beta chains listed next were all sequenced from one sample in a study of blood T cell repertoires in COVID-19. Generated by immunoSEQ multiplex PCR, the TCRdb table keeps only in-frame clones and is missing some. The sample carries 80,000 to 130,000 clones, approximately 91% recorded once. The sample taken for sequencing was peripheral blood. Every receptor here comes from a woman in her sixties with acute or convalescent COVID-19.

The chain couples TRBV5-8 to TRBJ2-1; 7 bases line up with TRBD2. Germline V gene sequence: CDR1 SGHTS, CDR2 YDEGEE. Trimming removed 1 base from V and 8 bases from J; junction bases left unmatched: 15. This CDR3 contains 17 residues. The CDR3 nucleotides read TGTGCCAGCAGCTTGCTCGCCGCCCGACGGGGGGTGGATGAGCAGTTCTTC. It translates to CASSLLAARRGVDEQFF.

The chain employs TRBV24-1 and TRBJ2-1; 14 nucleotides align to TRBD2. The CDR3 is 16 residues long. V lost 4 bases to trimming and J lost 12 bases; unmatched junction nucleotides: 10. In germline, CDR1 is KGHDR, CDR2 SFDVKD. The CDR3 spells CATSDLTSGRADGQFF. Here the CDR3 DNA reads TGTGCCACCAGTGACCTGACTAGCGGGAGGGCCGATGGGCAGTTCTTC.

The genes are TRBV19 and TRBJ2-3; 7 nucleotides line up with TRBD2. The V gene end was trimmed by 0 bases and the J gene end by 5 bases; junction bases not matched to a gene: 8. Germline V gene sequence: CDR1 LNHDA, CDR2 SQIVND (reference sequence). CDR3 length: 16 residues. Here the CDR3 reads CASSIDPGGSRDTQYF. The CDR3 DNA reads as TGTGCCAGTAGTATAGATCCGGGCGGGAGTAGAGATACGCAGTATTTT.

This chain links TRBV5-1 with TRBJ2-5; D remains ambiguous. Germline V CDR1 and CDR2: SGHRS, YFSETQ. The CDR3 spans 14 residues. The ends were cut back, 0 bases at V and 2 bases at J, with 8 bases in the middle. The CDR3 DNA follows: TGCGCCAGCAGCTTGGAAGCCGCACAAGAGACCCAGTACTTC. This encodes CASSLEAAQETQYF.

This sequence joins TRBV5-1 and TRBJ1-5; D may be TRBD1 (6 bases). The CDR3 is 16 residues long. Germline loops: CDR1 SGHRS, CDR2 YFSETQ. V shed 0 bases and J shed 0 bases, with 10 bases lying between them. CDR3 nucleotide sequence: TGCGCCAGCAGCTTGGAAGGGACAAATAGCAATCAGCCCCAGCATTTT. Translated, it gives CASSLEGTNSNQPQHF.

The CDR3 spells CASSLLRAAYNEQFF. CDR3 nucleotide sequence: TGTGCCAGCAGCCTCCTGCGGGCCGCCTACAATGAGCAGTTCTTC. The chain joins TRBV7-3 to TRBJ2-1, with TRBD2 as a possible D gene (5 bases). This CDR3 comprises 15 residues. Trimming pared 5 bases from V and 2 bases from J, leaving 13 bases between. Germline loops: CDR1 SGHTA, CDR2 FQGTGA.

This clone appeared a few times. The V and J genes are TRBV30 and TRBJ2-3; 11 nucleotides line up with TRBD1. The germline gives CDR1 GTSNPN, CDR2 SVGIG (reference sequence). With 6 bases clipped from V and 4 bases from J, the junction kept 18 bases outside the gene matches. The CDR3 contains 18 residues. The CDR3 sequence is CACSRGTGGLGEPDTQYF. CDR3 DNA sequence: TGTGCCTGTTCTAGGGGGACAGGGGGTTTGGGGGAGCCAGATACGCAGTATTTT.

This clone has only one observation. The chain is built from TRBV19 and TRBJ2-7; D unresolved. Trimming stripped 6 bases from V and 3 bases from J, with 15 bases between. Germline loops: CDR1 LNHDA, CDR2 SQIVND (reference sequence). The CDR3 extends over 14 amino acids. CDR3 coding DNA: TGTGCCAGTAGACCAGGCCCTGTAGGCTACGAGCAGTACTTC. It encodes CASRPGPVGYEQYF.

This rearrangement joins TRBV12-3 or TRBV12-4 to TRBJ2-7, with 8 bases aligning to TRBD2. The CDR3 is 12 amino acids. Trimming removed 8 bases from V and 4 bases from J; junction bases left unmatched: 4. In DNA, the CDR3 is TGTGCCAGCTCTAAGCGGGGGTACGAGCAGTACGTC. Protein sequence: CASSKRGYEQYV.

The chain couples TRBV18 to TRBJ2-3; D is unresolved. The CDR3 is 16 amino acids. V dropped 2 bases and J dropped 0 bases, with 12 bases sitting between them. Germline CDR1 and CDR2: KGHSH and LQKENI. The chain's CDR3 is CASSPEKAWSTDTQYF. CDR3 nucleotides: TGTGCCAGCTCACCAGAAAAAGCGTGGAGCACAGATACGCAGTATTTT.

J is TRBJ2-1 and V is TRBV2; 8 bases align to TRBD2. The trim removed 6 bases at V and 10 bases at J, leaving 14 bases unmatched. This CDR3 spans 15 amino acids. CDR1 and CDR2 (germline): SNHLY, FYNNEI. CDR3 nucleotide sequence: TGTGCCAGCAGCCCCCCCGGGACTAGAGTTGGGGAGCAGTTCTTC. Translated: CASSPPGTRVGEQFF. The complete variable domain, with remaining parts taken from reference TRBV2 and TRBJ2-1, reads EPEVTQTPSHQVTQMGQEVILRCVPISNHLYFYWYRQILGQKVEFLVSFYNNEISEKSEIFDDQFSVERPDGSNFTLKIRSTKLEDSAMYFCASSPPGTRVGEQFFGPGTRLTVL.

The chain recombines TRBV10-3 with TRBJ2-3; 9 bases line up with TRBD2. The CDR3 covers 15 residues. The V gene's germline CDR1 is ENHRY and CDR2 SYGVKD. J gave up 2 bases and V 4 bases, and 4 bases lay outside the gene matches. The CDR3 sequence: CAISGASGNTDTQYF. CDR3 nucleotide sequence: TGTGCCATCAGTGGGGCTAGCGGGAACACAGATACGCAGTATTTT.

The chain combines TRBV19 with TRBJ2-2; 16 bases fit TRBD2. The CDR3 spans 18 residues. Trimming at V came to 5 bases and at J to 5 bases, leaving 8 bases not matched to a gene. Germline V CDR1 and CDR2: LNHDA, SQIVND (reference sequence). CDR3 DNA sequence: TGTGCCAGTAGTCCCGGGACTAGCGGGAGGGGGTCAACCGGGGAGCTGTTTTTT. Translation gives CASSPGTSGRGSTGELFF.

The chain links TRBV28 to TRBJ1-2, with TRBD1 matching over 9 bases. The germline V gene encodes CDR1 MDHEN and CDR2 SYDVKM. J was trimmed by 4 bases and V by 5 bases; bases with no gene match: 11. The CDR3 sequence is 16 residues long. The CDR3 DNA follows: TGTGCCAGCAGTGGGGACAGGGATTTCCTCTTCTATGGCTACACCTTC. Translation gives CASSGDRDFLFYGYTF.

The rearrangement uses TRBV2 and TRBJ2-5; maybe TRBD1 (6 bases). Germline V CDR1 and CDR2: SNHLY, FYNNEI. The ends were cut back, 8 bases at V and 1 base at J, with 11 bases in the middle. The CDR3 runs 13 residues. The CDR3 sequence is CASRWGPQETQYF. The CDR3, as DNA: TGTGCCAGCCGGTGGGGGCCCCAAGAGACCCAGTACTTC.

This chain connects TRBV19 to TRBJ1-2, with D possibly TRBD1 on 5 matching bases. CDR1 is LNHDA and CDR2 is SQIVND in the germline V gene (reference sequence). V was cut by 8 bases and J by 4 bases, with 20 bases left in between. This CDR3 region has 15 residues. The CDR3 sequence is CASHSRSQVVYGYTF. The CDR3 nucleotides read TGTGCCAGTCATAGTCGGTCACAGGTAGTCTATGGCTACACCTTC.

CDR3: CASSLDILNEQFF. The CDR3 bases are TGTGCCAGCAGCTTAGATATACTGAATGAGCAGTTCTTC. The rearrangement joins TRBV11-2 to TRBJ2-1; D is uncertain. Germline values: CDR1 SGHAT, CDR2 FQNNGV. The ends were cut back, 0 bases at V and 7 bases at J, with 7 bases in the middle. CDR3 size: 13 residues.

V gene TRBV5-5 combines with J gene TRBJ2-2; 8 bases align to TRBD1. Germline V gene lookup returns CDR1 SGHKS and CDR2 YYEKEE (reference sequence). This CDR3 spans 16 amino acids. Unmatched junction bases numbered 6, after V lost 1 base and J lost 4 bases. Here the CDR3 reads CASSLFQGAATGELFF. The CDR3 nucleotides are TGTGCCAGCAGCTTGTTTCAGGGGGCAGCCACCGGGGAGCTGTTTTTT. The whole variable domain, filled in from reference TRBV5-5 and TRBJ2-2, reads DAGVTQSPTHLIKTRGQQVTLRCSPISGHKSVSWYQQVLGQGPQFIFQYYEKEERGRGNFPDRFSARQFPNYSSELNVNALLLGDSALYLCASSLFQGAATGELFFGEGSRLTVL.

On this clone itself: Other DNA sequences from this sample encode an identical CDR3 as well. V usage is TRBV19 and J usage is TRBJ1-1; D is undetermined. The CDR3 runs 13 residues. Trimming removed 1 base from V and 1 base from J, with 4 bases in between. Germline values: CDR1 LNHDA, CDR2 SQIVND (reference sequence). CDR3 residues: CASSIGQNTEAFF. CDR3 in DNA: TGTGCCAGTAGTATAGGACAGAACACTGAAGCTTTCTTT.

The rearrangement uses TRBV14 and TRBJ1-3; 8 nucleotides line up with TRBD1. J was trimmed by 0 bases and V by 4 bases; bases with no gene match: 2. CDR1 and CDR2 (germline): SGHDN, FVKESK. The CDR3 has 15 residues. CDR3 sequence (DNA): TGTGCCAGCAGCCGGGACAGGAGCTCTGGAAACACCATATATTTT. Translating it yields CASSRDRSSGNTIYF.